Listed here is a single T cell receptor (beta chain). This table comes from immunoSEQ multiplex PCR, and its TCRdb copy is limited to in-frame clones, with some not included. The table has a few hundred thousand clones, around 89% seen once. The data were obtained in a study of blood T cell repertoires in COVID-19. The CDR3 is 11 residues long. V was cut by 4 bases and J by 2 bases, with 4 bases left in between. CDR1 and CDR2 (germline): GTSNPN, SVGIG (reference sequence). This TCR came from a man under 40 with acute or convalescent COVID-19. Sequenced: peripheral blood. The rearrangement uses TRBV30 and TRBJ2-3; no firm D call. This chain's CDR3 is CAWTITDTQYF. The CDR3 coding sequence is TGTGCCTGGACCATCACAGATACGCAGTATTTT.